The next 18 T cell receptor beta chains were all read from a single sample in a study of OX40 agonist ivuxolimab in advanced cancers. TCRdb keeps only in-frame clones here, not all; method: immunoSEQ multiplex PCR. The table shows about 92,000 clones, with roughly 90% occurring only once. Sequences were derived from CD4+ or CD8+ T cells sorted from blood, sampled in a trial of the OX40 agonist ivuxolimab. These receptor sequences come from an adult with an advanced solid tumor such as melanoma, head and neck, liver or kidney cancer.

This rearrangement joins TRBV18 to TRBJ1-4; D is unclear. The germline V gene encodes CDR1 KGHSH and CDR2 LQKENI. The ends were cut back, 2 bases at V and 3 bases at J, with 16 bases in the middle. This CDR3 is built from 17 residues. Here the CDR3 reads CASSPTDTQVSNEKLFF. CDR3 nucleotides: TGTGCCAGCTCACCAACGGATACGCAGGTCTCTAATGAAAAACTGTTTTTT.

The chain couples TRBV11-2 to TRBJ2-2; TRBD2 agrees at 13 bases. From germline, CDR1 is SGHAT and CDR2 FQNNGV. After removal of 1 base from V and 6 bases from J, the junction contained 5 bases not matched to a gene. This CDR3 comprises 17 residues. The CDR3 DNA reads TGTGCCAGCAGCTTAGGGGGACTAGCGGGATACGCCGGGGAGCTGTTTTTT. This sequence encodes CASSLGGLAGYAGELFF.

This clone was detected only once. The rearrangement uses TRBV7-2 and TRBJ2-5; 12 bases are a match to TRBD2. The CDR3 is 18 amino acids. The V segment lost 1 base and the J segment 2 bases; nucleotides outside the gene matches: 8. The germline CDR1 and CDR2 sequences are SGHTA and FQGNSA. The CDR3 sequence is CASSLVGPGLAGQETQYF. CDR3 DNA: TGTGCCAGCAGCTTAGTCGGGCCAGGACTAGCGGGGCAAGAGACCCAGTACTTC.

The chain joins TRBV7-9 to TRBJ2-1; D remains ambiguous. V was pared by 7 bases and J by 7 bases, with 8 bases between. The CDR3 covers 11 residues. The germline V gene encodes CDR1 SEHNR and CDR2 FQNEAQ (reference sequence). CDR3 loop: CASTLRNEQFF. The CDR3 DNA is TGTGCCAGCACCCTGAGGAATGAGCAGTTCTTC. Full variable domain (rest looked up from reference TRBV7-9 and TRBJ2-1): DTGVSQNPRHKITKRGQNVTFRCDPISEHNRLYWYRQTLGQGPEFLTYFQNEAQLEKSRLLSDRFSAERPKGSFSTLEIQRTEQGDSAMYLCASTLRNEQFFGPGTRLTVL.

The chain recombines TRBV28 with TRBJ1-4, with D perhaps TRBD1 (6 bases). Trimming removed 5 bases at V and 2 bases at J, with 12 bases between. Germline lookup yields CDR1 MDHEN and CDR2 SYDVKM. The CDR3 is made up of 15 amino acids. In nucleotides, the CDR3 is TGTGCCAGCAGTCCTCAAAGGGGGACTAATGAAAAACTGTTTTTT. This translates into CASSPQRGTNEKLFF.

The chain has TRBV18 and TRBJ2-1, with 8 nucleotides matching TRBD2. Germline V gene sequence: CDR1 KGHSH, CDR2 LQKENI. V gave up 5 bases and J gave up 8 bases; unmatched junction bases: 5. This CDR3 comprises 13 residues. The CDR3 coding sequence is TGTGCCAGCTCAGCCACTAGCGGCGATGAGCAGTTCTTC. Translated, it gives CASSATSGDEQFF.

The chain employs TRBV4-1 and TRBJ2-6; TRBD2 matches 12 bases. Germline CDR1 and CDR2: MGHRA and YSYEKL. Trimming removed 4 bases from V and 0 bases from J; junction bases left unmatched: 4. CDR3 length: 18 residues. The CDR3 DNA reads TGCGCCAGCAGCCGAGGACTAGCGGGATCCTCTGGGGCCAACGTCCTGACTTTC. This encodes CASSRGLAGSSGANVLTF.

J is TRBJ2-7 and V is TRBV19; TRBD2 matches 8 bases. The length of the CDR3 is 14 residues. The V gene end was trimmed by 1 base and the J gene end by 2 bases; junction bases not matched to a gene: 1. CDR1 is LNHDA and CDR2 is SQIVND in the germline V gene (reference sequence). DNA of the CDR3: TGTGCCAGTAGTATAGGCGGGAGGCCCTACGAGCAGTACTTC. This sequence encodes CASSIGGRPYEQYF.

The CDR3 coding sequence is TGTGCCAGCAGCTTAGCCGGGACTAGGTTGCGTGAGCAGTTCTTC. Protein sequence: CASSLAGTRLREQFF. This chain links TRBV7-2 with TRBJ2-1, with 8 bases identical to TRBD2. This CDR3 region has 15 residues. CDR1 and CDR2 (germline): SGHTA, FQGNSA. V shed 0 bases and J 9 bases; nucleotides not matched to a gene: 7.

V is TRBV11-3 and J is TRBJ2-7; 7 nucleotides agree with TRBD2. V lost 5 bases and J lost 2; bases outside the gene matches: 9. From germline, CDR1 is SGHNT and CDR2 YENEEA. This CDR3 contains 15 residues. CDR3 in amino acids: CASSLGAGPTYEQYF. CDR3 coding DNA: TGTGCCAGCAGCCTGGGAGCGGGACCGACCTACGAGCAGTACTTC.

This sequence joins TRBV19 and TRBJ2-1, with a weak D call TRBD1 (6 bases). V was cut by 4 bases and J by 5 bases, with 12 bases left in between. Per germline, CDR1 LNHDA and CDR2 SQIVND (reference sequence). This CDR3 spans 14 amino acids. The CDR3 sequence is CASSSRDKNNEQFF. The CDR3 region has the DNA TGTGCCAGTAGTAGCCGGGACAAGAACAATGAGCAGTTCTTC.

The chain couples TRBV11-3 to TRBJ2-7; either TRBD1 or TRBD2 may supply D (6 bases each). V lost 2 bases, J lost 0 bases, and 8 bases lay in between. From germline, CDR1 is SGHNT and CDR2 YENEEA. The CDR3 spans 14 residues. The DNA for the CDR3 is TGTGCCAGCAGCTTATCGGGGGCCTCCTACGAGCAGTACTTC. Amino acids: CASSLSGASYEQYF.

This chain uses TRBV5-1 with TRBJ2-3; D might be TRBD1 (6 bases). Per germline, CDR1 SGHRS and CDR2 YFSETQ. V was clipped by 7 bases and J by 6 bases, with 18 bases between them. This CDR3 contains 14 residues. The CDR3 here is CASRDTRKSDTQYF. CDR3 coding DNA: TGCGCCAGCCGGGACACTAGAAAGTCCGATACGCAGTATTTT.

Comments on this clone: A junction end diverges from the germline sequence, so it may reflect a read error. V gene TRBV28 combines with J gene TRBJ2-1; the match to TRBD2 covers 8 bases. This CDR3 has 13 amino acids. Germline V gene data show CDR1 as MDHEN and CDR2 as SYDVKM. The CDR3 nucleotides are TGTGCCAGCACTCCTGGGGGGCCGGGACTAGGGCTCTTC. It is translated as CASTPGGPGLGLF. The whole variable domain, remainder taken from reference TRBV28 and TRBJ2-1, is DVKVTQSSRYLVKRTGEKVFLECVQDMDHENMFWYRQDPGLGLRLIYFSYDVKMKEKGDIPEGYSVSREKKERFSLILESASTNQTSMYLCASTPGGPGLGLFGPGTRLTVL.

The chain combines TRBV6-1 with TRBJ1-1, with TRBD1 matching over 7 bases. Trimming at V came to 6 bases and at J to 8 bases, leaving 9 bases not matched to a gene. CDR1 MNHNS and CDR2 SASEGT come from the germline V gene. This CDR3 has 13 residues. CDR3 bases: TGTGCCAGCAGGGTCAACCGGGACAGCGAAGCTTTCTTT. It yields the protein CASRVNRDSEAFF.

V gene TRBV15 combines with J gene TRBJ2-3; D unresolved. The V end lost 3 bases, the J end lost 2 bases, and 12 bases lay between the germline ends. The CDR3 runs 15 residues. Germline V gives CDR1 LNHNV, CDR2 YYDKDF (reference sequence). As DNA, the CDR3 is TGTGCCACCAGCAGGCGTTTCGACTTCACAGATACGCAGTATTTT. This translates into CATSRRFDFTDTQYF.

The CDR3 region is CASSLEGGPGSPQHF. CDR3 sequence (DNA): TGTGCCAGCAGCTTAGAAGGTGGTCCAGGGTCGCCCCAGCATTTT. The rearrangement uses TRBV7-9 and TRBJ1-5, with D possibly being TRBD1 (5 bases). Trimming pared 1 base from V and 9 bases from J, leaving 16 bases between. The CDR3 is made up of 15 amino acids. The germline CDR1 and CDR2 sequences are SEHNR and FQNEAQ (reference sequence).

V gene TRBV5-1 combines with J gene TRBJ2-7; 8 positions agree with TRBD1. Losses at the gene ends were 4 bases for V and 5 bases for J; bases not matched to a gene: 8. The V gene's germline CDR1 is SGHRS and CDR2 YFSETQ. The CDR3 totals 14 residues. CDR3 loop: CASSLTGEVHEQYF. CDR3 in DNA: TGCGCCAGCAGCCTGACAGGGGAGGTCCACGAGCAGTACTTC.